The 6 T cell receptor beta chains in this list originate from one sample, sequenced in a study of blood T cell repertoires in COVID-19. Profiled with immunoSEQ multiplex PCR; TCRdb holds only in-frame clones, not every one. The sample has some 120,000 clones, approximately 87% seen once. The sequenced material came from peripheral blood. Source of these receptors: a man aged 45-60 years with acute or convalescent COVID-19.

This clone was counted only a few times. The rearrangement joins TRBV18 to TRBJ1-2; no clear D. Germline CDR1 KGHSH, CDR2 LQKENI. Trimming pared 2 bases from V and 9 bases from J, leaving 16 bases between. The CDR3 length is 14 residues. The CDR3 nucleotides are TGTGCCAGCTCACCAGAGGCCCTACCCTCTAGCTACACCTTC. Residues: CASSPEALPSSYTF.

This CDR3 is CASSQLAGAHNEQFF. The DNA of the CDR3 is TGTGCCAGCAGCCAACTCGCGGGAGCGCACAATGAGCAGTTCTTC. The rearrangement uses TRBV14 and TRBJ2-1; TRBD2 agrees at 7 bases. CDR3 size: 15 residues. V shed 2 bases and J 5 bases; nucleotides not matched to a gene: 6. Germline CDR1 is SGHDN and CDR2 is FVKESK.

The chain joins TRBV27 to TRBJ1-2; 7 positions match TRBD1. Germline V CDR1 and CDR2: MNHEY, SMNVEV (reference sequence). The J segment lost 8 bases and the V segment lost 5 bases, leaving 14 bases of the junction unmatched. The CDR3 is 15 residues long. As DNA, the CDR3 is TGTGCCAGCAGTCCTCGGCTCGACAGGGCGGACGGCTACACCTTC. Protein: CASSPRLDRADGYTF.

The chain links TRBV28 to TRBJ2-5, with D perhaps TRBD1 (8 bases). Germline lookup yields CDR1 MDHEN and CDR2 SYDVKM. The CDR3 runs to 16 residues. The V end lost 5 bases, the J end lost 3 bases, and 19 bases lay between the germline ends. The CDR3 spells CASSQDREGSEETQYF. The CDR3 region has the DNA TGTGCCAGCAGTCAGGACAGGGAGGGCTCGGAAGAGACCCAGTACTTC.

The chain combines TRBV6-5 with TRBJ2-4, with 8 bases fitting TRBD2. The germline V gene encodes CDR1 MNHEY and CDR2 SVGAGI. V trimming: 6 bases; J trimming: 6 bases; junction bases outside the gene matches: 10. The CDR3 totals 15 residues. The chain's CDR3 is CASRGSGTGLNIQYF. The CDR3 nucleotides are TGTGCCAGCAGGGGTAGCGGGACCGGCCTAAACATTCAGTACTTC.

The chain recombines TRBV19 with TRBJ1-2, with 11 bases lining up with TRBD1. The trim removed 6 bases at V and 7 bases at J, leaving 7 bases unmatched. This CDR3 has 14 amino acids. Germline assignment: CDR1 LNHDA and CDR2 SQIVND (reference sequence). The CDR3 sequence: CASREGQGAAGYTF. CDR3 nucleotide sequence: TGTGCCAGTAGAGAAGGACAGGGGGCGGCTGGCTACACCTTC.